This T cell receptor beta chain was identified during a study of cytomegalovirus exposure and HLA in healthy donors. In this sample, this clone turned up a few times. This CDR3 spans 15 amino acids. Germline V gene data show CDR1 as MDHEN and CDR2 as SYDVKM. With 0 bases removed from V and 5 bases from J, the gap between germline ends came to 11 bases. Amplification used 60 Vbeta primers and 13 Jbeta primers. Sequenced by immunoSEQ multiplex PCR; TCRdb stores in-frame clones only, minus some. The sample records 97,000 or so clones, about 69% being singletons. Sequencing was done on a sample of PBMCs. This TCR came from a human donor in good health. The chain employs TRBV28 and TRBJ1-5; D is undetermined. CDR3 sequence (DNA): TGTGCCAGCAGTTTATGGGGGAGAGCGGATCAGCCCCAGCATTTT. As protein: CASSLWGRADQPQHF.